These T cell receptor beta chains were read from a single sample in a study of Ad26.COV2.S vaccination and SARS-CoV-2 variants. Using immunoSEQ multiplex PCR, the repertoire was profiled, and TCRdb retains in-frame clones only, with some absent. The repertoire holds about 440,000 clones, with about 92% as singletons. This specimen was peripheral blood, taken in a trial of Ad26.COV2.S vaccine versus placebo. Source of these receptors: a person between 18 and 59 years old who received the Ad26.COV2.S COVID-19 vaccine or a placebo. Both conserved end residues are part of each CDR3. The order of the fields is CDR3 DNA, CDR3 protein, D gene, V gene, J gene, clone size. D genes are given only for firm matches. Only some rows state a clone size, as once, few, many or a class for expanded clones.

DNA: TGTGCCATCAGGGCTAGCGGGACGAACACCGGGGAGCTGTTTTTT; CDR3: CAIRASGTNTGELFF; D: TRBD2; V: TRBV10-3; J: TRBJ2-2; size: once
DNA: TGTGCCAGCAGCCAAAACACCGCCGGGGATCAGTACTTC; CDR3: CASSQNTAGDQYF; D: NA; V: TRBV12-3/TRBV12-4; J: TRBJ2-7; size: NA
DNA: TGTGCCAGCAGTTTTGGGGGGTTCTACGAGCAGTACTTC; CDR3: CASSFGGFYEQYF; D: NA; V: TRBV12-3/TRBV12-4; J: TRBJ2-7; size: few
DNA: TGTGCCTCTGCCAGGGGGCAGCGGACCGGGGAGCTGTTTTTT; CDR3: CASARGQRTGELFF; D: TRBD1; V: TRBV27; J: TRBJ2-2; size: NA
DNA: TGTGCCAGTAGCCCTCCATGGACTAGCGGGAAGTCTGATGAGCAGTTCTTC; CDR3: CASSPPWTSGKSDEQFF; D: TRBD2; V: TRBV19; J: TRBJ2-1; size: NA
DNA: TGTGCCACCGAGAGAGCAGATACGCAGTATTTT; CDR3: CATERADTQYF; D: NA; V: TRBV6-5; J: TRBJ2-3; size: NA
DNA: TGTGCCAGCAGTTACGGGACAGGGGCCAATCAGCCCCAGCATTTT; CDR3: CASSYGTGANQPQHF; D: TRBD1; V: TRBV6-2/TRBV6-3; J: TRBJ1-5; size: NA
DNA: TGTGCCAGCAGCTTGTTCGTCGATAGCAATCAGCCCCAGCATTTT; CDR3: CASSLFVDSNQPQHF; D: NA; V: TRBV5-6; J: TRBJ1-5; size: once
DNA: TGTGCCAGCAGTCCCTCTCTCGGCCAGCCCCAGCATTTT; CDR3: CASSPSLGQPQHF; D: NA; V: TRBV6-5; J: TRBJ1-5; size: NA
DNA: TGTGCCAGCAGCCAAGGCGGGACTAGCGGGAGTCACGAGCAGTACTTC; CDR3: CASSQGGTSGSHEQYF; D: TRBD2; V: TRBV3-1/TRBV3-2; J: TRBJ2-7; size: NA
DNA: TGTGCCAGCAGCTTTGACAGGGGGCTTCAAGAGACCCAGTACTTC; CDR3: CASSFDRGLQETQYF; D: TRBD1; V: TRBV7-2; J: TRBJ2-5; size: once
DNA: TGTGCCACCAGTGTCCCTTCTGGACAGGGGGAAGAGACCCAGTACTTC; CDR3: CATSVPSGQGEETQYF; D: TRBD1; V: TRBV24-1; J: TRBJ2-5; size: NA
DNA: TGCGCCAGCAGCTCCCGTCTGACAGGCTCCTACAATGAGCAGTTCTTC; CDR3: CASSSRLTGSYNEQFF; D: NA; V: TRBV5-1; J: TRBJ2-1; size: NA
DNA: TGTGCCAGCAGCTTAGTTCAGGGAAACTCCTACGAGCAGTACTTC; CDR3: CASSLVQGNSYEQYF; D: NA; V: TRBV7-8; J: TRBJ2-7; size: NA
DNA: TGTGCCAGCAGCTTATCAGACAGCGCCCCTGGGGCCAACGTCCTGACTTTC; CDR3: CASSLSDSAPGANVLTF; D: NA; V: TRBV11-2; J: TRBJ2-6; size: NA
DNA: TGTGCCAGCACCGGGGGGCACTCACGGAACGAAAAACTGTTTTTT; CDR3: CASTGGHSRNEKLFF; D: NA; V: TRBV9; J: TRBJ1-4; size: NA
DNA: TGTGCCAGCAGTTCCCCCTCGGAGGAAGGCACCCATGGAAACACCATATATTTT; CDR3: CASSSPSEEGTHGNTIYF; D: NA; V: TRBV27; J: TRBJ1-3; size: NA
DNA: TGTGCCAGCAGCCCGACTAGCGATGAGCAGTTCTTC; CDR3: CASSPTSDEQFF; D: TRBD2; V: TRBV11-2; J: TRBJ2-1; size: NA
DNA: TGTGCCAGCAGGGACATTGGGGCCAACGTCCTGACTTTC; CDR3: CASRDIGANVLTF; D: NA; V: TRBV2; J: TRBJ2-6; size: NA
DNA: TGTGCCAGCAGTCCCCTGGACAGGGGTTATAATTCACCCCTCCACTTT; CDR3: CASSPLDRGYNSPLHF; D: TRBD1; V: TRBV28; J: TRBJ1-6; size: NA
DNA: TGTGCCAGCAACGTGGGGGAATACCAAGAGACCCAGTACTTC; CDR3: CASNVGEYQETQYF; D: NA; V: TRBV7-9; J: TRBJ2-5; size: NA
DNA: TGTGCCAGCAGCCAAGTTCCGGGAACTGAAGCTTTCTTT; CDR3: CASSQVPGTEAFF; D: NA; V: TRBV3-1/TRBV3-2; J: TRBJ1-1; size: NA